Described below is a single TCR beta chain sequence and its context. Its cognate antigen is unknown. Every patient had mismatch repair deficiency by PCR or immunohistochemistry. The data were produced by immunoSEQ multiplex PCR, yet TCRdb's version contains in-frame clones alone and is incomplete. The table includes tens of thousands of clones, 88% detected once. This sample is drawn from a study of PD-1 blockade in mismatch repair-deficient tumors. Study-wide background: All were previously treated, progressing patients with about 11 mismatch repair-deficient cancer types.

CDR3 size: 15 residues. V lost 0 bases, J lost 8 bases, and 16 bases lay in between. The V gene's germline CDR1 is WSHSY and CDR2 SAAADI. Findings and caveats of the study: After pembrolizumab, tumor-resident clones rose rapidly, then generally contracted before radiologic responses.

Here the sequenced sample was peripheral blood, taken 52 weeks after starting pembrolizumab. The clonotype was recovered from an adult with mismatch repair-deficient cancer. The chain recombines TRBV10-2 with TRBJ1-2; D unclear. Here the CDR3 reads CASSESWGAVGGYTF. The CDR3 nucleotides read TGCGCCAGCAGTGAGTCGTGGGGTGCGGTCGGCGGCTACACCTTC.